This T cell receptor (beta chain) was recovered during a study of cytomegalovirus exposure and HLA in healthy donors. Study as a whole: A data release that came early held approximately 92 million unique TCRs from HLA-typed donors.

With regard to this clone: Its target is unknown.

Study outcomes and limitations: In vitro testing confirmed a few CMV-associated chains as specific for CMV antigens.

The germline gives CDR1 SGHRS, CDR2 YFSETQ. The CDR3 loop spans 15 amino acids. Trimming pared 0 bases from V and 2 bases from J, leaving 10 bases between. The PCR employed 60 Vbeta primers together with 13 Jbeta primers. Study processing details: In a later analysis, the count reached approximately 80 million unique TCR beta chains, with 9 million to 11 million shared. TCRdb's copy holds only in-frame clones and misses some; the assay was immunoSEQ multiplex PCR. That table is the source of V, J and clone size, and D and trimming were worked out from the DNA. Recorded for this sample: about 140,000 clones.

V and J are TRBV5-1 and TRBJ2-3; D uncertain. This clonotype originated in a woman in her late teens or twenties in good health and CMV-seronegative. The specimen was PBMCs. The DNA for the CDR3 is TGCGCCAGCAGCTTGGAAGCCGACACCACAGATACGCAGTATTTT. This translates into CASSLEADTTDTQYF. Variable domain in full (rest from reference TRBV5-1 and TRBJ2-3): KAGVTQTPRYLIKTRGQQVTLSCSPISGHRSVSWYQQTPGQGLQFLFEYFSETQRNKGNFPGRFSGRQFSNSRSEMNVSTLELGDSALYLCASSLEADTTDTQYFGPGTRLTVL.